Included here is one T cell receptor (beta chain) sequence, with context. Its antigen is unknown. The sample comes from a study of shared clonotypes between healthy human individuals. Study-wide results and limits: Against clonotypes common to all four donors, non-shared ones had lower generation probabilities.

Trimming cost V 0 bases and J 3 bases, with 10 bases left between them. Germline-derived CDR1 and CDR2 are SGDLS and YYNGEE. The CDR3 length is 14 residues. There were no recent acute infections or vaccinations among the donors, who were healthy HIV-negative adults. Every donor was a Caucasian adult from Nashville, Tennessee. Every subset's genomic DNA went evenly onto several immunoSEQ plates. TCRdb's table, derived via immunoSEQ multiplex PCR, lists solely in-frame clones and lacks some. The data contain 1 million to 1.3 million clones, more than 75% of them singletons. The V call is TRBV9, the J call TRBJ2-7, with D hard to call. Sequencing was performed on memory CD4+ T cells from PBMCs. Subset here: CD45RA-negative fraction. The clonotype originates from a man aged 18-30 years in good health. Some clones in this sample may be carry-over from other donors' samples. The CDR3 coding sequence is TGTGCCAGCAGCGTAGGGCTAGAAGGCTACGAGCAGTACTTC. Amino acids: CASSVGLEGYEQYF.